This entry features one T cell receptor beta chain sequence. This entry comes from a study of cytomegalovirus exposure and HLA in healthy donors. V was pared by 6 bases and J by 3 bases, with 7 bases of the junction left unmatched. CDR3 length equals 15 residues. Germline values: CDR1 MNHEY, CDR2 SVGAGI. The assay was immunoSEQ multiplex PCR, and TCRdb's table has in-frame clones only and misses some. The sample lists roughly 84,000 clones, approximately 90% occurring once. The V and J genes are TRBV6-5 and TRBJ2-7, with TRBD2 matching over 11 bases. What was sequenced was PBMCs. The clonotype comes from a man aged 25-45 years in good health and CMV-seronegative. CDR3 region: CASRVGLAAYYEQYF. CDR3 bases: TGTGCCAGCAGAGTGGGACTAGCGGCCTACTACGAGCAGTACTTC.